These 8 T cell receptor beta chains came from one sample sequenced in a study of T cell changes during pregnancy in multiple sclerosis. Clones were read by immunoSEQ multiplex PCR, and TCRdb kept only the in-frame ones, dropping some. The sample records about 60,000 clones, more than 85% being singletons. This sample comprised peripheral blood, obtained in the first trimester of pregnancy. Receptor source: a female donor with multiple sclerosis, enrolled in a pregnancy study.

This clone has only one observation. The J gene is TRBJ1-2, the V gene TRBV9, with 10 bases fitting TRBD1. Germline loops: CDR1 SGDLS, CDR2 YYNGEE. The CDR3 spans 15 residues. Unmatched junction bases numbered 6, after V lost 0 bases and J lost 7 bases. This CDR3 is CASSVGGGDRGGYTF. CDR3 nucleotides: TGTGCCAGCAGCGTAGGAGGAGGGGACAGGGGTGGCTACACCTTC.

This clone was detected only a few times. The chain employs TRBV19 and TRBJ1-5; TRBD1 is a possible D gene (5 bases). Germline V lookup: CDR1 LNHDA, CDR2 SQIVND (reference sequence). This CDR3 has 17 residues. The V end was cut by 8 bases, the J end by 0 bases, with 20 bases between. The CDR3 loop reads CASQGRPTRYSNQPQHF. In nucleotides, the CDR3 is TGTGCCAGTCAGGGTCGCCCGACTCGGTATAGCAATCAGCCCCAGCATTTT.

The chain joins TRBV7-2 to TRBJ2-1; TRBD2 aligns across 9 bases. J lost 7 bases, V lost 11 bases, and 6 bases had no gene match. The CDR3 spans 12 residues. CDR1 and CDR2 from the germline V gene are SGHTA and FQGNSA. The CDR3: CAGRGGGNEQFF. CDR3 bases: TGTGCCGGGCGGGGGGGCGGGAATGAGCAGTTCTTC. Together with reference TRBV7-2 and TRBJ2-1, the CDR3 gives the full variable domain: GAGVSQSPSNKVTEKGKDVELRCDPISGHTALYWYRQSLGQGLEFLIYFQGNSAPDKSGLPSDRFSAERTGGSVSTLTIQRTQQEDSAVYLCAGRGGGNEQFFGPGTRLTVL.

This clone appeared a single time. V and J are TRBV6-1 and TRBJ1-4, with no clear D. The germline V and J ends were trimmed by 7 bases and 0 bases, with 12 bases remaining between them. The germline V gene has CDR1 MNHNS and CDR2 SASEGT. The CDR3 length is 15 residues. CDR3 sequence reads: CASTLIPATNEKLFF. CDR3 coding DNA: TGTGCCAGCACCCTAATCCCTGCAACTAATGAAAAACTGTTTTTT.

The chain recombines TRBV6-4 with TRBJ2-3, with a tentative D call TRBD2 (5 bases). The germline V and J ends were trimmed by 0 bases and 1 base, with 8 bases remaining between them. CDR3 length equals 15 residues. Germline-derived CDR1 and CDR2 are MRHNA and SNTAGT. The CDR3 DNA follows: TGTGCCAGCAGTGACTCTCGGGGAGGCACAGATACGCAGTATTTT. Translation: CASSDSRGGTDTQYF.

The V call is TRBV9, the J call TRBJ1-2, with a tentative D call TRBD1 (6 bases). The V gene lost 0 bases and the J gene lost 5 bases, with 11 bases spanning the gap. CDR1 is SGDLS, CDR2 YYNGEE, per germline. The CDR3 spans 14 residues. The CDR3 DNA reads as TGTGCCAGCAGCGTAGATGGGGGCGATTATGGCTACACCTTC. Protein: CASSVDGGDYGYTF.

This chain joins TRBV25-1 and TRBJ1-2; 7 positions match TRBD1. The germline V gene encodes CDR1 MGHDK and CDR2 SYGVNS. Trimming took 4 bases from V and 0 from J; bases not matched to a gene: 8. The CDR3 covers 16 residues. The CDR3 bases are TGTGCCAGCAGTGCAACAGGGGCGAGAGCTAACTATGGCTACACCTTC. It codes for CASSATGARANYGYTF.

This chain joins TRBV9 and TRBJ2-2; TRBD2 is a possible D gene (5 bases). Germline V gene data show CDR1 as SGDLS and CDR2 as YYNGEE. This CDR3 spans 15 amino acids. V lost 0 bases to trimming and J lost 9 bases, with 15 bases between them. The CDR3, as DNA: TGTGCCAGCAGCGTAGCTGCGCGGGCCGGGCGGGAGCTGTTTTTT. The encoded protein is CASSVAARAGRELFF.